This record covers a single T cell receptor beta chain. While infection was still active, Seattle patients were enrolled and then followed longitudinally. Libraries were prepared by immunoSEQ multiplex PCR; TCRdb keeps only in-frame clonotypes and omits some of them. The table has around 260,000 clones, about 87% seen once. V was shortened by 5 bases and J by 0 bases, with 13 bases between the two germline ends. This CDR3 is 16 amino acids long. Germline lookup yields CDR1 SGHTA and CDR2 FQGTGA. These data originate in a study of blood T cell repertoires in COVID-19. Study in general: Acute-phase and convalescent COVID-19 samples originated in the United States, Italy and Spain.

Material for sequencing was peripheral blood. The sequence derives from a woman in her sixties with COVID-19, enrolled during active disease. This chain connects TRBV7-3 to TRBJ2-2; D is unclear. CDR3 nucleotides: TGTGCCAGCAGCCCCCATGGCACCGCGAACACCGGGGAGCTGTTTTTT. Translated: CASSPHGTANTGELFF.